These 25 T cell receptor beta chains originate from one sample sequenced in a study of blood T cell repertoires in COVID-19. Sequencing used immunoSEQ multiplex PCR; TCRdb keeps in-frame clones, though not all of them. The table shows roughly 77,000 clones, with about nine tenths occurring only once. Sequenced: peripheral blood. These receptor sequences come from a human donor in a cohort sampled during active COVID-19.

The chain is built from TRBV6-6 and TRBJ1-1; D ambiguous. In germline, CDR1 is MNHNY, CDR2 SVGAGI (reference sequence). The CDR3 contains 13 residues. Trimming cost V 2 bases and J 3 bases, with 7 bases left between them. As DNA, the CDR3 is TGTGCCAGCAGTTACGGGGAGGACACTGAAGCTTTCTTT. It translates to CASSYGEDTEAFF.

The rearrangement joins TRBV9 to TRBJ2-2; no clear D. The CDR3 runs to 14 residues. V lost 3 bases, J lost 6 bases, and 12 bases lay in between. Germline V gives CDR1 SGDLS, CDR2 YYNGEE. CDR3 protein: CASSARVVAGELFF. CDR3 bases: TGTGCCAGCAGCGCCCGGGTAGTCGCCGGGGAGCTGTTTTTT.

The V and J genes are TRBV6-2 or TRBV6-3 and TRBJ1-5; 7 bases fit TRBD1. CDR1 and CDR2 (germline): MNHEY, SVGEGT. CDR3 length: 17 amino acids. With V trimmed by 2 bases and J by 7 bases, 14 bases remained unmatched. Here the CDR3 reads CASSYPNTGVVGQPQHF. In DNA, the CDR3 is TGTGCCAGCAGTTACCCGAACACAGGGGTAGTAGGACAGCCCCAGCATTTT.

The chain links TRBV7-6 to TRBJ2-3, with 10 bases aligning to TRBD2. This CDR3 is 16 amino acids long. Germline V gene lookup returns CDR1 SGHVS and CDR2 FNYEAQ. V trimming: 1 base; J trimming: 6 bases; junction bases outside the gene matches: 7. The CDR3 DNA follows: TGTGCCAGCAGCTTAGGATCTAGCGGGAGTAGGGATACGCAGTATTTT. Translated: CASSLGSSGSRDTQYF.

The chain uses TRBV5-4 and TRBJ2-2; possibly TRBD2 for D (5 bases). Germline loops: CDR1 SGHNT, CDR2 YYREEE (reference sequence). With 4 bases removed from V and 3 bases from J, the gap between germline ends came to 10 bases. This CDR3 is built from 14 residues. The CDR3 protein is CASSTDFYTGELFF. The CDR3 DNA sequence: TGTGCCAGCAGCACGGACTTCTACACCGGGGAGCTGTTTTTT.

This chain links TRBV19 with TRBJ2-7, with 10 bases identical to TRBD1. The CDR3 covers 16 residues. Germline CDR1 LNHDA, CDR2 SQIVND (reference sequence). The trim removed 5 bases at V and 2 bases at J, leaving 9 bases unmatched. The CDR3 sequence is CASSPRGQGGTYEQYF. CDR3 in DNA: TGTGCCAGTAGTCCGCGAGGACAGGGGGGAACCTACGAGCAGTACTTC.

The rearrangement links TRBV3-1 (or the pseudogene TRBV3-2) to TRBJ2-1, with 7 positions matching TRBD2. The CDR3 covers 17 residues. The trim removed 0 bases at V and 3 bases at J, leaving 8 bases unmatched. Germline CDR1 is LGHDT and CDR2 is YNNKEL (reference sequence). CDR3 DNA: TGTGCCAGCAGCCAAGATTGGGAGCGGGGCTTCTACAATGAGCAGTTCTTC. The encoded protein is CASSQDWERGFYNEQFF.

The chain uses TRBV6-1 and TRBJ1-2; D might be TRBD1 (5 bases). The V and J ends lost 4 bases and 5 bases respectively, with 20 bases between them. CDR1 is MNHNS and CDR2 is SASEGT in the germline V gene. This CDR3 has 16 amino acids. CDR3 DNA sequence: TGTGCCAGCAGTGGAGTTTTCGGGGGGGAGGGGTATGGCTACACCTTC. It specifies CASSGVFGGEGYGYTF.

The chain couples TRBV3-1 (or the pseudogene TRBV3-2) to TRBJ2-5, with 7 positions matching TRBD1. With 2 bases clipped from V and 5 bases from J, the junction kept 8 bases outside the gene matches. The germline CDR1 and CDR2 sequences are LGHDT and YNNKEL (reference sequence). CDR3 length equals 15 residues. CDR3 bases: TGTGCCAGCAGCCAAAGTACAGGGGCGCGGGAGACCCAGTACTTC. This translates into CASSQSTGARETQYF.

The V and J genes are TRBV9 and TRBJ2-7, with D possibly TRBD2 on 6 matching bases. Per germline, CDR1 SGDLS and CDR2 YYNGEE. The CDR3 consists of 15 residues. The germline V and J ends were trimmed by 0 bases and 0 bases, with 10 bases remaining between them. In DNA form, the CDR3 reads TGTGCCAGCAGCGTAGACGGAGGGAGCTCCTACGAGCAGTACTTC. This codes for CASSVDGGSSYEQYF.

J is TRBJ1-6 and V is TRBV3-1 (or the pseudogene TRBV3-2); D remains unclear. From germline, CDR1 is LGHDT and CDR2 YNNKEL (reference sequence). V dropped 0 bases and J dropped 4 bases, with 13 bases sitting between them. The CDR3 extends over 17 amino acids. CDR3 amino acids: CASSQDPGKVYNSPLHF. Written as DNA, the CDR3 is TGTGCCAGCAGCCAAGACCCGGGGAAAGTGTATAATTCACCCCTCCACTTT.

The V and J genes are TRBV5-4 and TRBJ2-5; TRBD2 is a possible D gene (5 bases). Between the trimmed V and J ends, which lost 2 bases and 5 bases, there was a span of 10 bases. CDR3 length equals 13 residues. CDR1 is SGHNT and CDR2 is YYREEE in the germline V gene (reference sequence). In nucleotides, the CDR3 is TGTGCCAGCAGCTTCGGGCAGCGGGAGACCCAGTACTTC. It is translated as CASSFGQRETQYF.

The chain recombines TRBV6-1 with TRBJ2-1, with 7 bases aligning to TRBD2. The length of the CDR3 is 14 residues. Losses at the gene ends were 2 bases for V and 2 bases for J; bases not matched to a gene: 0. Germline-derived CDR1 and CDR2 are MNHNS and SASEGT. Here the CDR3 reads CASSERGAYNEQFF. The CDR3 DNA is TGTGCCAGCAGTGAACGGGGGGCCTACAATGAGCAGTTCTTC.

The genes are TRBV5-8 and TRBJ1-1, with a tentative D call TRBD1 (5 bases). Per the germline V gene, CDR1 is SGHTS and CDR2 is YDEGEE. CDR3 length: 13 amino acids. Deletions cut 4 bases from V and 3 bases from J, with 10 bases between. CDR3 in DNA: TGTGCCAGCAGCGCGGACACTGACACTGAAGCTTTCTTT. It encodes CASSADTDTEAFF.

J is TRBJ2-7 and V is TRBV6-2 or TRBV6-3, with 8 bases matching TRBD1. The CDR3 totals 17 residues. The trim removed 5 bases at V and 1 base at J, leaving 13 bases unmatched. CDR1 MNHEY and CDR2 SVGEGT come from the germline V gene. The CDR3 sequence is CASSDSLIRDRSYEQYF. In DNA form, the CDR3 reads TGTGCCAGCAGTGACAGTCTCATCCGGGACAGGTCCTACGAGCAGTACTTC.

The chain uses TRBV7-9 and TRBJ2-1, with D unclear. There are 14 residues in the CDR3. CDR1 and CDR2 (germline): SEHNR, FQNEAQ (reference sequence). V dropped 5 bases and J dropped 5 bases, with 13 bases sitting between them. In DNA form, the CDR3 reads TGTGCCAGCAGCACTGAGAAGAGAAACAATGAGCAGTTCTTC. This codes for CASSTEKRNNEQFF.

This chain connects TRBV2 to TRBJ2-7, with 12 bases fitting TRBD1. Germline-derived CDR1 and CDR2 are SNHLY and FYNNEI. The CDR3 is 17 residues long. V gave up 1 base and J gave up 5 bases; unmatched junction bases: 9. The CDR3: CASSEEGTGGAENEQYF. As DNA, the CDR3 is TGTGCCAGCAGTGAAGAAGGGACAGGGGGCGCAGAGAACGAGCAGTACTTC.

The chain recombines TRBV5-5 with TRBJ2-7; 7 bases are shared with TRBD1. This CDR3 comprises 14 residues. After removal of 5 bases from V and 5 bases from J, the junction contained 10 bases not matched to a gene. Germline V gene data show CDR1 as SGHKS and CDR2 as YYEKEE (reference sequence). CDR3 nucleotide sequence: TGTGCCAGCAGGCTCCTAGGGGGCAGCGACGAGCAGTACTTC. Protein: CASRLLGGSDEQYF.

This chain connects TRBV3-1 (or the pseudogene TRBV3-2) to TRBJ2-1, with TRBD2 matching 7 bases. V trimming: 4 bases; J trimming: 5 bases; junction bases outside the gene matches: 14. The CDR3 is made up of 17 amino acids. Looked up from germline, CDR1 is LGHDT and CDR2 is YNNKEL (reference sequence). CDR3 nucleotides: TGTGCCAGCAGCCTGGTAGGGGCGGGAGAGGGACACAATGAGCAGTTCTTC. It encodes CASSLVGAGEGHNEQFF.

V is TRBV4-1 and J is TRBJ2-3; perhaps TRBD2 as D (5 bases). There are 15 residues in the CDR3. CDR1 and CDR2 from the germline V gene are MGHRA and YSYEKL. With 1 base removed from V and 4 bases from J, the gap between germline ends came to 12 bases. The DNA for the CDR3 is TGCGCCAGCAGCCAAGGGGTAGAGGAGGCAGATACGCAGTATTTT. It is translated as CASSQGVEEADTQYF.

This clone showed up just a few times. The CDR3 DNA reads TGTGCCAGCAGCCCCTTGGTCGGGAACACCGGGGAGCTGTTTTTT. Protein: CASSPLVGNTGELFF. The chain uses TRBV4-2 and TRBJ2-2; D not resolved. Looked up from germline, CDR1 is LGHNA and CDR2 is YNFKEQ. V was pared by 4 bases and J by 1 base, with 10 bases between. The CDR3 is made up of 15 amino acids.

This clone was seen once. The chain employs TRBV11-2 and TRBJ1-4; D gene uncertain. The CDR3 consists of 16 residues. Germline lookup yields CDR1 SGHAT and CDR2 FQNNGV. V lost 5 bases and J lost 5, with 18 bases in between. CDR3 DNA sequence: TGTGCCAGCAGCCCGTTTGGCCCACCGATCAATGAAAAACTGTTTTTT. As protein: CASSPFGPPINEKLFF.

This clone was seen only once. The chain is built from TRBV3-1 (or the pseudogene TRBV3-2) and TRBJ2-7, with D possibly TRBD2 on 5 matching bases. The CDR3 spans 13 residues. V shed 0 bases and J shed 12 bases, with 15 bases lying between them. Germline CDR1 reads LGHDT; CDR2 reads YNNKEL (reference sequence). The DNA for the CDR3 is TGTGCCAGCAGCCAAGAAGGAGTGACTAATCCGTACTTC. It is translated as CASSQEGVTNPYF.

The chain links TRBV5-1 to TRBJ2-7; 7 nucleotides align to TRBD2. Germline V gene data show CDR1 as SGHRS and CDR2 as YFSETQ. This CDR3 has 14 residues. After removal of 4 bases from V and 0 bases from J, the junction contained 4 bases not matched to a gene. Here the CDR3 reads CASSTGLDSYEQYF. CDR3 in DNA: TGCGCCAGCAGCACCGGACTAGACTCCTACGAGCAGTACTTC.

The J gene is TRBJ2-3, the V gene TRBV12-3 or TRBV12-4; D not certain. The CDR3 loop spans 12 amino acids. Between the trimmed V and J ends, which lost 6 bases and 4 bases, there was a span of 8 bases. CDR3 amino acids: CASSPEADTQYF. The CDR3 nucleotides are TGTGCCAGCAGCCCTGAGGCAGATACGCAGTATTTT.